The 26 T cell receptor beta chains reported below all come from one sample, sequenced in a study of OX40 agonist ivuxolimab in advanced cancers. The library was built by means of the immunoSEQ multiplex PCR assay. Imported from immuneACCESS, the table was reduced by TCRdb to in-frame sequences with V and J called. These copies leave out some clones; in studies compared against another copy, an unresolved V gene accounts for under half, and the cause of the remainder is not known. The sample profile shows approximately 90,000 clones; approximately 87% of them were found once. The leading ten clones occupy about 4.6% of the sample. Sequencing used CD4+ or CD8+ T cells sorted from blood, obtained in a trial of the OX40 agonist ivuxolimab. Receptor source: an adult with an advanced solid tumor such as melanoma, head and neck, liver or kidney cancer.

The V and J genes are TRBV29-1 and TRBJ2-3; TRBD2 aligns across 13 bases. Germline CDR1 SQVTM, CDR2 ANQGSEA. The CDR3 totals 17 residues. V lost 3 bases, J lost 5 bases, and 11 bases stayed unmatched. CDR3 amino acids: CSVDSWTSGRGGDTQYF. CDR3 nucleotides: TGCAGCGTTGATTCGTGGACTAGCGGGAGAGGGGGAGATACGCAGTATTTT.

The chain couples TRBV25-1 to TRBJ1-3; D not certain. This CDR3 spans 16 amino acids. Germline loops: CDR1 MGHDK, CDR2 SYGVNS. Trimming cost V 1 base and J 0 bases, with 10 bases left between them. The DNA for the CDR3 is TGTGCCAGCAGTGAATCGGTGCACCCCTCTGGAAACACCATATATTTT. Translation: CASSESVHPSGNTIYF.

The chain is built from TRBV10-3 and TRBJ2-1; 9 positions match TRBD2. The CDR3 has 14 residues. Per germline, CDR1 ENHRY and CDR2 SYGVKD. The trim removed 8 bases at V and 0 bases at J, leaving 2 bases unmatched. CDR3 in DNA: TGTGCCATCTTAGCGGGAGACTCCTACAATGAGCAGTTCTTC. Amino acid sequence: CAILAGDSYNEQFF.

The chain carries TRBV6-6 and TRBJ1-5; no clear D. This CDR3 region has 14 residues. Germline V gene lookup returns CDR1 MNHNY and CDR2 SVGAGI (reference sequence). V lost 0 bases to trimming and J lost 6 bases, with 9 bases between them. The CDR3 nucleotides read TGTGCCAGCAGTTACTCTGGGAACAGTCAGCCCCAGCATTTT. Its protein is CASSYSGNSQPQHF.

The chain links TRBV6-1 to TRBJ2-7; D call uncertain. This CDR3 spans 16 amino acids. Germline lookup yields CDR1 MNHNS and CDR2 SASEGT. Trimming took off 0 bases at V and 0 bases at J, with 12 bases between the two ends. The CDR3 region has the DNA TGTGCCAGCAGTGAAGCGGGTTCCCAGGCCTCCTACGAGCAGTACGTC. It encodes CASSEAGSQASYEQYV.

The V gene is TRBV5-1, the J gene TRBJ1-3; no reliable D call. V was trimmed by 4 bases and J by 4 bases, leaving 12 bases between them. CDR3 size: 14 residues. Germline values: CDR1 SGHRS, CDR2 YFSETQ. The CDR3 DNA follows: TGCGCCAGCAGCGTTGACGGGTACGGAAACACCATATATTTT. Its translation is CASSVDGYGNTIYF. The full variable domain, rest sourced from reference TRBV5-1 and TRBJ1-3, is KAGVTQTPRYLIKTRGQQVTLSCSPISGHRSVSWYQQTPGQGLQFLFEYFSETQRNKGNFPGRFSGRQFSNSRSEMNVSTLELGDSALYLCASSVDGYGNTIYFGEGSWLTVV.

This clone has more than one count but fewer than ten. The same CDR3 is also encoded by other DNA sequences in this sample. This sequence joins TRBV5-1 and TRBJ2-5; TRBD1 matches 9 bases. V was clipped by 3 bases and J by 2 bases; unmatched bases: 2. CDR1 is SGHRS, CDR2 YFSETQ, per germline. The CDR3 contains 14 residues. CDR3 sequence (DNA): TGCGCCAGCAGCTGGGGACAGGGACAAGAGACCCAGTACTTC. This encodes CASSWGQGQETQYF.

The chain couples TRBV5-1 to TRBJ1-1; no reliable D call. The germline V and J ends were trimmed by 1 base and 0 bases, with 4 bases remaining between them. This CDR3 region has 13 residues. The germline gives CDR1 SGHRS, CDR2 YFSETQ. The CDR3 here is CASSLHLNTEAFF. The CDR3 DNA reads TGCGCCAGCAGCTTGCATCTGAACACTGAAGCTTTCTTT.

The chain employs TRBV28 and TRBJ2-1; TRBD2 agrees at 7 bases. Germline V gives CDR1 MDHEN, CDR2 SYDVKM. The ends lost 2 bases at V and 2 bases at J; junction bases unmatched: 3. There are 15 residues in the CDR3. In DNA form, the CDR3 reads TGTGCCAGCAGTTTAACGCTAGCGGCCTACAATGAGCAGTTCTTC. Amino acid sequence: CASSLTLAAYNEQFF.

The rearrangement links TRBV29-1 to TRBJ1-1; 7 bases are a match to TRBD1. Germline V CDR1 and CDR2: SQVTM, ANQGSEA. The V and J ends lost 5 bases and 6 bases, in that order; junction bases with no gene match: 12. The CDR3 runs to 14 residues. The CDR3 DNA follows: TGCAGCGTTCTTTACCGGGACAGATTCTCTGAAGCTTTCTTT. Protein: CSVLYRDRFSEAFF.

The J gene is TRBJ2-7, the V gene TRBV28, with TRBD1 matching over 11 bases. The V and J ends lost 2 bases and 3 bases, in that order; junction bases with no gene match: 3. Germline CDR1 and CDR2: MDHEN and SYDVKM. The CDR3 covers 15 residues. The chain's CDR3 is CASSLAGTGGYEQYF. CDR3 coding DNA: TGTGCCAGCAGTTTAGCAGGGACAGGGGGCTACGAGCAGTACTTC.

The chain carries TRBV30 and TRBJ1-1; the D is unclear. The CDR3 loop spans 13 amino acids. Germline lookup yields CDR1 GTSNPN and CDR2 SVGIG (reference sequence). Trimming removed 3 bases from V and 1 base from J, with 9 bases in between. The CDR3 is CAWRKPSNTEAFF. DNA of the CDR3: TGTGCCTGGAGGAAACCGTCGAACACTGAAGCTTTCTTT.

This clone occurred a few times. The chain employs TRBV11-2 and TRBJ2-5; D is perhaps TRBD1 (6 bases). From germline, CDR1 is SGHAT and CDR2 FQNNGV. Trimming took off 4 bases at V and 3 bases at J, with 15 bases between the two ends. The CDR3 contains 15 residues. Written as DNA, the CDR3 is TGTGCCAGCAGCTCCAGGGGTTACCCCGAAGAGACCCAGTACTTC. Its translation: CASSSRGYPEETQYF. The entire variable domain, with the rest obtained from reference TRBV11-2 and TRBJ2-5, is as follows: EAGVAQSPRYKIIEKRQSVAFWCNPISGHATLYWYQQILGQGPKLLIQFQNNGVVDDSQLPKDRFSAERLKGVDSTLKIQPAKLEDSAVYLCASSSRGYPEETQYFGPGTRLLVL.

The rearrangement joins TRBV11-3 to TRBJ2-3; D may be TRBD2 (5 bases). Germline CDR1 and CDR2: SGHNT and YENEEA. This CDR3 has 14 residues. V lost 1 base and J 2 bases, leaving 7 bases between the germline ends. This chain's CDR3 is CASSLGDYTDTQYF. CDR3 DNA sequence: TGTGCCAGCAGCTTAGGTGACTACACAGATACGCAGTATTTT.

The rearrangement uses TRBV5-4 and TRBJ1-2, with D uncertain. V was shortened by 0 bases and J by 0 bases, with 9 bases between the two germline ends. Germline V lookup: CDR1 SGHNT, CDR2 YYREEE (reference sequence). The CDR3 loop spans 15 amino acids. Here the CDR3 reads CASSLGRGANYGYTF. As DNA, the CDR3 is TGTGCCAGCAGCTTGGGACGGGGAGCTAACTATGGCTACACCTTC. Full variable domain (missing parts from reference TRBV5-4 and TRBJ1-2): ETGVTQSPTHLIKTRGQQVTLRCSSQSGHNTVSWYQQALGQGPQFIFQYYREEENGRGNFPPRFSGLQFPNYSSELNVNALELDDSALYLCASSLGRGANYGYTFGSGTRLTVV.

The V call is TRBV7-8, the J call TRBJ2-3, with 16 bases matching TRBD2. Trimming cost V 7 bases and J 4 bases; bases outside gene matches: 5. The CDR3 is made up of 16 amino acids. CDR1 and CDR2 (germline): SGHVS, FQNEAQ. This CDR3 reads CASTGTSGRVPDTQYF. The CDR3 DNA reads as TGTGCCAGCACAGGGACTAGCGGGAGGGTCCCAGATACGCAGTATTTT.

The chain couples TRBV15 to TRBJ2-5, with TRBD2 as a possible D gene (7 bases). The ends were cut back, 3 bases at V and 2 bases at J, with 13 bases in the middle. This CDR3 contains 15 residues. Germline CDR1 and CDR2: LNHNV and YYDKDF (reference sequence). The CDR3 DNA follows: TGTGCCACCAGCAGGGGAGGGACATCACAAGAGACCCAGTACTTC. This encodes CATSRGGTSQETQYF.

The rearrangement uses TRBV6-5 and TRBJ2-1; possible D gene TRBD2, 5 bases. The germline V and J ends were trimmed by 1 base and 4 bases, with 8 bases remaining between them. Per germline, CDR1 MNHEY and CDR2 SVGAGI. This CDR3 spans 14 amino acids. The CDR3 loop is CASSYWSGYNEQFF. CDR3 in DNA: TGTGCCAGCAGTTACTGGTCGGGGTACAATGAGCAGTTCTTC.

This clone was seen only once. CDR3 in DNA: TGTGCCAGCCGTATTGGGGGAGGGTCTGAAGCTTTCTTT. This gives the protein CASRIGGGSEAFF. The V gene is TRBV11-3, the J gene TRBJ1-1, with D perhaps matching TRBD1 (5 bases). V dropped 8 bases and J dropped 6 bases, with 16 bases sitting between them. Germline CDR1 is SGHNT and CDR2 is YENEEA. The CDR3 sequence is 13 residues long.

CDR3: CASSESGGSGTEAFF. The CDR3, as DNA: TGTGCCAGCAGTGAATCTGGGGGGAGCGGGACTGAAGCTTTCTTT. The genes are TRBV6-1 and TRBJ1-1, with D perhaps matching TRBD1 (5 bases). The CDR3 spans 15 residues. V was cut by 2 bases and J by 5 bases, with 15 bases left in between. Germline V gene sequence: CDR1 MNHNS, CDR2 SASEGT.

V is TRBV28 and J is TRBJ2-1, with D maybe TRBD1 (6 bases). Germline values: CDR1 MDHEN, CDR2 SYDVKM. V lost 6 bases, J lost 9 bases, and 18 bases lay in between. CDR3 size: 14 residues. CDR3 in amino acids: CASRWDIREGEQFF. The DNA of the CDR3 is TGTGCCAGCAGGTGGGACATCCGAGAGGGTGAGCAGTTCTTC.

The V call is TRBV10-2, the J call TRBJ2-2; 7 bases fit TRBD1. The CDR3 is made up of 13 amino acids. Trimming at V came to 4 bases and at J to 4 bases, leaving 0 bases not matched to a gene. Germline values: CDR1 WSHSY, CDR2 SAAADI. The CDR3 is CASSGQGTGELFF. The CDR3 DNA reads TGCGCCAGCAGTGGACAGGGCACCGGGGAGCTGTTTTTT.

This rearrangement joins TRBV6-5 to TRBJ2-2; D not certain. The CDR3 has 11 amino acids. The ends were cut back, 8 bases at V and 7 bases at J, with 8 bases in the middle. Germline CDR1 is MNHEY and CDR2 is SVGAGI. CDR3 protein: CASARSGELFF. CDR3 nucleotides: TGTGCCAGCGCTAGGAGCGGGGAGCTGTTTTTT.

The V call is TRBV7-2, the J call TRBJ2-3, with 10 bases fitting TRBD2. The CDR3 sequence is 15 residues long. Germline CDR1 and CDR2: SGHTA and FQGNSA. V shed 2 bases, J shed 4 bases, and the junction held 3 bases outside the gene matches. The chain's CDR3 is CASSLSSGRADTQYF. The CDR3 DNA is TGTGCCAGCAGCTTATCAAGCGGGAGGGCAGATACGCAGTATTTT.

The V and J genes are TRBV15 and TRBJ1-4; D unresolved. Trimming took 0 bases from V and 3 from J, leaving 11 bases between them. Germline V gene data show CDR1 as LNHNV and CDR2 as YYDKDF (reference sequence). CDR3 size: 16 residues. This CDR3 reads CATSRDGSAANEKLFF. CDR3 bases: TGTGCCACCAGCAGAGATGGGTCCGCAGCTAATGAAAAACTGTTTTTT.

This chain links TRBV18 with TRBJ1-2; tentative D call: TRBD1 (5 bases). Germline assignment: CDR1 KGHSH and CDR2 LQKENI. Trimming shortened V by 3 bases and J by 4 bases, and 9 bases separated the two germline ends. The CDR3 runs 13 residues. The CDR3 here is CASSPGQSYGYTF. CDR3 DNA sequence: TGTGCCAGCTCACCGGGGCAGAGCTATGGCTACACCTTC.